Listed below are T cell receptor beta chains from one sample, sequenced in a study of OX40 agonist ivuxolimab in advanced cancers. Libraries were prepared by immunoSEQ multiplex PCR; TCRdb keeps only in-frame clonotypes and omits some of them. This sample has 20,000 to 25,000 clones, with roughly 72% found just once. Sequenced here: CD4+ or CD8+ T cells sorted from blood, sampled in a trial of the OX40 agonist ivuxolimab. Source of these receptors: an adult with an advanced solid tumor such as melanoma, head and neck, liver or kidney cancer. Each CDR3 is given with its conserved first and last residue. Each record gives: clone size, D gene, J gene, V gene, CDR3 DNA, CDR3 protein. A D gene is named only where the DNA matches it firmly. Size values are once, few and many counts, or a class for expanded clones, and some rows have none.

size: few
D: NA
J: TRBJ1-4
V: TRBV2
DNA: TGTGCCAGCAGTGAAGCGCCCTTAGAGGGAGCGCGACGGATGGACGAAAAACTGTTTTTT
CDR3: CASSEAPLEGARRMDEKLFF

size: once
D: TRBD1
J: TRBJ1-2
V: TRBV25-1
DNA: TGTGCCTCCCAGGGACAGGCGATTAACTATGGCTACACCTTC
CDR3: CASQGQAINYGYTF

size: NA
D: NA
J: TRBJ2-7
V: TRBV27
DNA: TGTGCCAGCAGTTCTGGTGGCTCCTACGAGCAGTACTTC
CDR3: CASSSGGSYEQYF

size: NA
D: NA
J: TRBJ2-3
V: TRBV5-1
DNA: TGCGCCAGCAGCTTTAGCACAGATACGCAGTATTTT
CDR3: CASSFSTDTQYF

size: NA
D: NA
J: TRBJ2-4
V: TRBV6-1
DNA: TGTGCCGGGGGGCGCGGGAACATTCAGTACTTC
CDR3: CAGGRGNIQYF

size: NA
D: NA
J: TRBJ2-5
V: TRBV5-1
DNA: TGCGCCAGCAGCTGGGAGGCTAGGTACCAAGAGACCCAGTACTTC
CDR3: CASSWEARYQETQYF

size: NA
D: NA
J: TRBJ1-1
V: TRBV28
DNA: TGTGCCAGCAGTTTCGGTCTCGGCGGTACCGCTGAAGCTTTCTTT
CDR3: CASSFGLGGTAEAFF

size: NA
D: NA
J: TRBJ1-4
V: TRBV19
DNA: TGTGCCAGTAGTATAGATACCAGGGTCAACGAAAAACTGTTTTTT
CDR3: CASSIDTRVNEKLFF

size: NA
D: NA
J: TRBJ1-1
V: TRBV28
DNA: TGTGCCAGCACCACAACGTGGGGAGGTTCGGCGAGCACTGAAGCTTTCTTT
CDR3: CASTTTWGGSASTEAFF

size: medium-sized
D: NA
J: TRBJ1-1
V: TRBV5-6
DNA: TGTGCCAGCAGCTTGAATTTGTGGATGGCGGAGAACACTGAAGCTTTCTTT
CDR3: CASSLNLWMAENTEAFF

size: few
D: NA
J: TRBJ2-1
V: TRBV28
DNA: TGTGCCAGCAGTTTGGGGGGGCTGCTCAATGAGCAGTTCTTC
CDR3: CASSLGGLLNEQFF

size: NA
D: TRBD2
J: TRBJ2-3
V: TRBV6-9
DNA: TGTGCCAGCAGCCCGGCCGGGGAGCGGGAGACAGATACGCAGTATTTT
CDR3: CASSPAGERETDTQYF

size: few
D: NA
J: TRBJ2-3
V: TRBV27
DNA: TGTGCCAGCAGTTCGACCTTAAATACGCAGTATTTT
CDR3: CASSSTLNTQYF

size: few
D: NA
J: TRBJ2-3
V: TRBV5-1
DNA: TGCGCCAGCAGTCATACAGGGCTTCCTTCTAGCACAGATACGCAGTATTTT
CDR3: CASSHTGLPSSTDTQYF

size: few
D: TRBD1
J: TRBJ1-2
V: TRBV7-9
DNA: TGTGCCAGCAGCTTCAGGGGGGATTGGGAAAACTATGGCTACACCTTC
CDR3: CASSFRGDWENYGYTF

size: NA
D: NA
J: TRBJ2-3
V: TRBV4-3
DNA: TGCGCCAGCAGCCAAGATCTGGGACCGCGCGCCACAGATACGCAGTATTTT
CDR3: CASSQDLGPRATDTQYF

size: NA
D: TRBD1
J: TRBJ2-7
V: TRBV7-8
DNA: TGTGCCAGCACGCCTAGACAGGGTGTTCACGAGCAGTACTTC
CDR3: CASTPRQGVHEQYF

size: NA
D: NA
J: TRBJ1-2
V: TRBV7-9
DNA: TGTGCCAGCAGCTTAGGTGGGGGAAATGGCTACACCTTC
CDR3: CASSLGGGNGYTF

size: NA
D: NA
J: TRBJ1-1
V: TRBV5-4
DNA: TGTGCCAGCAGCCAGGGATTTAGGGAGAGGCCCACTGAAGCTTTCTTT
CDR3: CASSQGFRERPTEAFF

size: NA
D: TRBD1
J: TRBJ1-2
V: TRBV4-1
DNA: TGCGCCAGCAGCCAAGAGGGACAGGGGGTCCATGGCTACACCTTC
CDR3: CASSQEGQGVHGYTF

size: NA
D: NA
J: TRBJ2-5
V: TRBV2
DNA: TGTGCCAGCAGTGAAGCTCCCGGGGATGGAGAGACCCAGTACTTC
CDR3: CASSEAPGDGETQYF

size: NA
D: TRBD2
J: TRBJ2-7
V: TRBV9
DNA: TGTGCCAGCAGCGTAGAGCCGGGAGGGCTTTACGAGCAGTACTTC
CDR3: CASSVEPGGLYEQYF

size: NA
D: NA
J: TRBJ1-2
V: TRBV5-1
DNA: TGCGCCAGCAGCTTCCGGGACGGCTACACCTTC
CDR3: CASSFRDGYTF

size: NA
D: TRBD1
J: TRBJ2-5
V: TRBV28
DNA: TGTGCCACTTACCGGGACAGCCTCCAAGAGACCCAGTACTTC
CDR3: CATYRDSLQETQYF

size: few
D: NA
J: TRBJ2-3
V: TRBV7-6
DNA: TGTGCCAGCAGCTTAGAGGCTAGCCTCACAGATACGCAGTATTTT
CDR3: CASSLEASLTDTQYF

size: few
D: NA
J: TRBJ2-4
V: TRBV5-5
DNA: TGTGCCAGCAGCTCTGGGACGGTAGCCAAAAACATTCAGTACTTC
CDR3: CASSSGTVAKNIQYF

size: few
D: NA
J: TRBJ1-2
V: TRBV6-6
DNA: TGTGCCAGCAGTTACACCGGGACGGGAACGGTTGGCTACACCTTC
CDR3: CASSYTGTGTVGYTF

size: NA
D: TRBD2
J: TRBJ2-1
V: TRBV7-8
DNA: TGTGCCAGCAGCCCCCCGGCTAGCGGAAGCTCCTACAATGAGCAGTTCTTC
CDR3: CASSPPASGSSYNEQFF

size: few
D: TRBD2
J: TRBJ2-5
V: TRBV5-4
DNA: TGTGCCAGCAGCTCGTCCCTAGCGGAAGAGACCCAGTACTTC
CDR3: CASSSSLAEETQYF